At least ten counts were recorded for the clone carrying this T cell receptor (beta chain). Its target is unknown. On the basis of clinical symptoms, serum thyroxine and TRAb, thyroid ultrasound and orbital computed tomography, diagnoses were made. This sample was included in a study of T cells in Graves' hyperthyroidism and ophthalmopathy. Study-level findings and limits: In the blood, most expanded thyroid clonotypes above 0.001 appeared as well.

Template material for amplifying TCR beta CDR3 regions consisted of RNA transcripts. First-round RT-PCR targeting the TCR CDR3 was performed with the HTBI primer set. TCRdb independently ran MiXCR on the multiplex PCR reads; one entry per CDR3 protein. The table shows fewer than 350,000 distinct CDR3 sequences, with over 15% occurring only once. Germline V gene data show CDR1 as LGHDT and CDR2 as YNNKEL (reference sequence). The CDR3 sequence is 11 residues long. Deletions cut 2 bases from V and 7 bases from J, with 5 bases between. Sequences were obtained from blood. The rearrangement uses TRBV3-1 and TRBJ1-2; D ambiguous. This clonotype was sampled from a woman aged 40 to 55 with Graves' ophthalmopathy. In nucleotides, the CDR3 is TGTGCCAGCAGCCAAAGTCGTGGCTACACCTTC. The encoded protein is CASSQSRGYTF.